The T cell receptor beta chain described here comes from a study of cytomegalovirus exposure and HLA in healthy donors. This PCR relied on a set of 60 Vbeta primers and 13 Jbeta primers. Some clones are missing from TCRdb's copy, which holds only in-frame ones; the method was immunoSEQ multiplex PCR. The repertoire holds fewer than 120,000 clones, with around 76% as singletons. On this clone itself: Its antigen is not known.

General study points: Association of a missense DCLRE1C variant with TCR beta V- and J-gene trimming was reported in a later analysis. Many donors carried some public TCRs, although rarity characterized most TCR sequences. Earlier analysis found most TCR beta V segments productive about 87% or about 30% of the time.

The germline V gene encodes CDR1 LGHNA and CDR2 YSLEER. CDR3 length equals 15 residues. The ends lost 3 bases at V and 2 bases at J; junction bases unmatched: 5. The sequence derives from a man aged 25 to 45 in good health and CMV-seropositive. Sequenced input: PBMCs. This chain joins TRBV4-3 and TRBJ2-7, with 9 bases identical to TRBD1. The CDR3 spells CASSQVDRGAYEQYF. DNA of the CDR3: TGCGCCAGCAGCCAGGTAGACAGGGGGGCCTACGAGCAGTACTTC.